A selection of T cell receptor beta chains follows, all from one sample in a study of T-cell memory formation after mild COVID-19. TCRdb re-called the 5' RACE reads with MiXCR, one entry per CDR3 protein. Seen here are about 130,000 distinct CDR3 sequences, approximately 15% observed once, and the top ten hold 4.5% to 6.5%. The sample was PBMCs or a T cell subset sorted from them (not recorded which). These TCRs come from a man between 18 and 29 years old who had mild COVID-19 (a few samples of this study predate the infection). Cell type and time point are not known. Both conserved end residues are part of each CDR3. Each record gives: CDR3 DNA, CDR3 protein, V gene, J gene, D gene, clone size. The D gene is left open where the match is weak. Clone size is not always given. Where it is, it says once, few, many or a class for expanded clones.

TGTGCCAGCAGCTTAGGGGCAGCGAACACCGGGGAGCTGTTTTTT	CASSLGAANTGELFF	TRBV7-7	TRBJ2-2	NA	NA
TGTGCCAGCACTGAGTCGGCGGGGGGATACAATGAGCAGTTCTTC	CASTESAGGYNEQFF	TRBV5-4	TRBJ2-1	TRBD2	many
TGTGCCAGCAGCTCCATGGTAATCGGAACTCTGTTTTTT	CASSSMVIGTLFF	TRBV7-9	TRBJ1-4	NA	few
TGCAGTGCTAGAGGGGGGGGACCTACAGATACGCAGTATTTT	CSARGGGPTDTQYF	TRBV20-1	TRBJ2-3	TRBD2	few
TGTGCCACCAGTGACTCTAGCGGGGGGGATGAGACCCAGTACTTC	CATSDSSGGDETQYF	TRBV24-1	TRBJ2-5	TRBD2	few
TGCGCCAGCAGCCCGGTCGGAACCCCAAGCCATGGCTACACCTTC	CASSPVGTPSHGYTF	TRBV4-3	TRBJ1-2	NA	few
TGCGCCAGCAGCCGCGCCTCCCCAGGGGAAGAGACCCAGTACTTC	CASSRASPGEETQYF	TRBV5-1	TRBJ2-5	NA	NA
TGTGCCAGCGCGGGGGGTCAAGAGACCCAGTACTTC	CASAGGQETQYF	TRBV2	TRBJ2-5	TRBD2	few
TGTGCCATCAGTTTAGCGGGGGGGACCAACACCGGGGAGCTGTTTTTT	CAISLAGGTNTGELFF	TRBV10-3	TRBJ2-2	TRBD2	few
TGCAGTGTACGGACGGCCCGACTAGGCGCGAACACCGGGGAGCTGTTTTTT	CSVRTARLGANTGELFF	TRBV20-1	TRBJ2-2	NA	few
TGCGCCAGCAGCACCGGGACTAGCGGGGGGGTGGATGAGCAGTTCTTC	CASSTGTSGGVDEQFF	TRBV5-1	TRBJ2-1	TRBD2	few
TGCGCCAGCAGCCAAGAAGGGCTCGTCGGGACCCAGTACTTC	CASSQEGLVGTQYF	TRBV4-1	TRBJ2-5	NA	few
TGTGCCAGCAGCTCGACCCACTCTAGCACAGATACGCAGTATTTT	CASSSTHSSTDTQYF	TRBV12-3/TRBV12-4	TRBJ2-3	NA	NA
TGTGCCAGCAACGCCCAGGACAGGGGCTATGGCTACACCTTC	CASNAQDRGYGYTF	TRBV6-1	TRBJ1-2	TRBD1	NA
TGCAGTGCCGGGGTCGGGGGGTTTAGAACAGATACGCAGTATTTT	CSAGVGGFRTDTQYF	TRBV20-1	TRBJ2-3	TRBD2	NA
TGTGCCAGCAGCGCCGGGACAAGGCAAGAGACCCAGTACTTC	CASSAGTRQETQYF	TRBV5-6	TRBJ2-5	NA	few
TGCGCCAGCAGCGCATCCGGGACACACACAGATACGCAGTATTTT	CASSASGTHTDTQYF	TRBV5-1	TRBJ2-3	NA	few
TGTGCCAGCAGCCTCAATCACGGGACAGGGCCATACGAGCAGTACTTC	CASSLNHGTGPYEQYF	TRBV6-5	TRBJ2-7	TRBD1	few
TGCGCCAGCAGCTTGGGGCAGCTCCCCACACGGGCCGATACGCAGTATTTT	CASSLGQLPTRADTQYF	TRBV5-1	TRBJ2-3	NA	few
TGTGCCAGCAGCACACGGACAGGGATGGAGAGGTCCCAGCATTTT	CASSTRTGMERSQHF	TRBV7-8	TRBJ1-5	TRBD1	NA
TGTGCCAGCAGCTCCGACAGGGGTTATGGCTACACCTTC	CASSSDRGYGYTF	TRBV7-3	TRBJ1-2	TRBD1	NA
TGTGCCAGCACGGGCGGGACAGGGATATCTGAAGCTTTCTTT	CASTGGTGISEAFF	TRBV12-3/TRBV12-4	TRBJ1-1	TRBD1	NA
TGTGCCAGCAGCTTAGCCCGGACTAGCGGGGGCCTCACAGATACGCAGTATTTT	CASSLARTSGGLTDTQYF	TRBV7-2	TRBJ2-3	TRBD2	NA
TGTGCCTGGAGTGCGATAAATGAGCAGTTCTTC	CAWSAINEQFF	TRBV30	TRBJ2-1	NA	NA
TGTGCCAGCAGCCCCGGGACAGGGACATCGGGAAACACCATATATTTT	CASSPGTGTSGNTIYF	TRBV6-5	TRBJ1-3	TRBD1	once
TGTGCCAGCAGTCCTCGATGGACCCAGTACTTC	CASSPRWTQYF	TRBV12-3/TRBV12-4	TRBJ2-5	NA	many
TGTGCCAGCAGGAGACAGAACACCGGGGAGCTGTTTTTT	CASRRQNTGELFF	TRBV11-2	TRBJ2-2	NA	NA
TGTGCCAGCAGCTTAGAGGCTAATAGGCTTCTCTCCTACAATGAGCAGTTCTTC	CASSLEANRLLSYNEQFF	TRBV7-2	TRBJ2-1	NA	few
TGCGCCAGCAGCTTGGCCGGTCCGGGCAATGAAAAACTGTTTTTT	CASSLAGPGNEKLFF	TRBV5-1	TRBJ1-4	NA	NA
TGTGCCAGCAGTGACCACAGGGAGGTCCAGTACTTC	CASSDHREVQYF	TRBV2	TRBJ2-7	NA	NA
TGTGCCAGCAGCTCCACCGCATCAAGCGGGCCTAGCGCAGATACGCAGTATTTT	CASSSTASSGPSADTQYF	TRBV7-9	TRBJ2-3	NA	NA
TGCAGCGTTGAAGGCCCCGACAGGCAGCAGTACTTC	CSVEGPDRQQYF	TRBV29-1	TRBJ2-7	NA	few
TGTGCCAGTAGTCCTCTTGGGAGAGACTCTGGAAACACCATATATTTT	CASSPLGRDSGNTIYF	TRBV19	TRBJ1-3	NA	NA
TGTGCCAGCTCAGCAAATGAAAAACTGTTTTTT	CASSANEKLFF	TRBV18	TRBJ1-4	NA	few
TGTGCCAGCAGTTTATCGGGCGGGAACACCATATATTTT	CASSLSGGNTIYF	TRBV27	TRBJ1-3	NA	few
TGTGCCAGCAGCCCGGGGTCAGGAGGTTCACCCCTCCACTTT	CASSPGSGGSPLHF	TRBV7-2	TRBJ1-6	NA	few
TGTGCCAGCACCTCTACCGCGGGGGACTACGAGCAGTACTTC	CASTSTAGDYEQYF	TRBV7-9	TRBJ2-7	TRBD2	few
TGCAGTGCTAGTAGGGTGGGTCAGCCCCAGCATTTT	CSASRVGQPQHF	TRBV20-1	TRBJ1-5	NA	few
TGTGCCAGCAGGTTGCGGGATACGCAGTATTTT	CASRLRDTQYF	TRBV28	TRBJ2-3	NA	NA